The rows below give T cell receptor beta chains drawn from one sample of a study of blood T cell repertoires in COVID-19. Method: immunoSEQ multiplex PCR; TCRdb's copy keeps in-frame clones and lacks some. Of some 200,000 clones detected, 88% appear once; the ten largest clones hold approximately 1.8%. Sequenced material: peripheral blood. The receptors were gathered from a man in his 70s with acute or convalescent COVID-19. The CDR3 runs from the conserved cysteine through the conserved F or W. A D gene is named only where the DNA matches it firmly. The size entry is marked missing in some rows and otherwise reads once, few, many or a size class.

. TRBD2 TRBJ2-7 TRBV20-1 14 CSASGLAGVGEQYF TGCAGTGCTAGTGGACTAGCGGGAGTTGGGGAGCAGTACTTC
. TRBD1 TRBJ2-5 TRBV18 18 CASSPNLSGTGGRETQYF TGTGCCAGCTCACCTAACCTATCCGGGACAGGGGGCAGAGAGACCCAGTACTTC
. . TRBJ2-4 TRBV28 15 CASSFRLVSKNIQYF TGTGCCAGCAGTTTCCGGCTAGTATCCAAAAACATTCAGTACTTC
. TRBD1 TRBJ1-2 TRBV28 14 CASSPRQGSYGYTF TGTGCCAGCAGTCCAAGACAGGGATCCTATGGCTACACCTTC
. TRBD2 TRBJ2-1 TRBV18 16 CASSPYAGVERNEQFF TGTGCCAGCTCACCTTATGCGGGAGTGGAGAGAAATGAGCAGTTCTTC
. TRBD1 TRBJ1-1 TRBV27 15 CASTPRPDRGTEAFF TGTGCCAGCACCCCCCGGCCCGACAGGGGAACTGAAGCTTTCTTT
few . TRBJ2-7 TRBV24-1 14 CATSEQGGSNEQYF TGTGCCACCAGTGAACAGGGTGGGAGTAACGAGCAGTACTTC
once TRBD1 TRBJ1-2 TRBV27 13 CASSFRTGLGYTF TGTGCCAGCAGTTTTCGGACAGGGCTTGGCTACACCTTC
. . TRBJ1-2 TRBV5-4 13 CASSYPGSYGYTF TGTGCCAGCAGCTACCCGGGATCTTATGGCTACACCTTC
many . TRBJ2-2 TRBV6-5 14 CASSRDSGTGELFF TGTGCCAGCAGTCGGGACTCAGGGACGGGGGAGCTGTTTTTT
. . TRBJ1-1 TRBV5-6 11 CASSYETEAFF TGTGCCAGCAGCTATGAGACTGAAGCTTTCTTT
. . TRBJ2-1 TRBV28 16 CASSLSGRSSYNEQFF TGTGCCAGCAGTTTGTCTGGAAGGAGCTCCTACAATGAGCAGTTCTTC
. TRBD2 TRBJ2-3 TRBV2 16 CASSGLGGKGADTQYF TGTGCCAGCAGTGGCCTGGGGGGGAAGGGAGCAGATACGCAGTATTTT
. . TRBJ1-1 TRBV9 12 CASSRGGAEAFF TGTGCCAGCAGCAGGGGAGGGGCTGAAGCTTTCTTT
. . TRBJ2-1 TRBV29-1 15 CSVAPSGGRNNEQFF TGCAGCGTTGCCCCCTCGGGTGGTCGAAACAATGAGCAGTTCTTC
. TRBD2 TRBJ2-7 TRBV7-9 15 CASSLLAGEGYEQYF TGTGCCAGCAGCCTACTAGCGGGAGAGGGCTACGAGCAGTACTTC
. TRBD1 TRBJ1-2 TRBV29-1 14 CSVEPGQGVGGYTF TGCAGCGTTGAACCGGGACAGGGAGTCGGTGGCTACACCTTC
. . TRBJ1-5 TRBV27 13 CASSLTGSQPQHF TGTGCCAGCAGCTTGACAGGATCTCAGCCCCAGCATTTT
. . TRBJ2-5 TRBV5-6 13 CASSLYRAKTQYF TGTGCCAGCAGCTTGTACAGGGCTAAGACCCAGTACTTC
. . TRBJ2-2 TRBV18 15 CASSPIGGNTGELFF TGTGCCAGCTCACCAATTGGCGGGAACACCGGGGAGCTGTTTTTT
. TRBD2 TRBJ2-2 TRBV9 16 CASSPQAGTFTGELFF TGTGCCAGCTCCCCCCAAGCGGGAACCTTCACCGGGGAGCTGTTTTTT
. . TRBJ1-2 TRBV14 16 CASSPHTGLGRGGYTF TGTGCCAGCAGCCCCCACACAGGACTAGGACGGGGGGGCTACACCTTC
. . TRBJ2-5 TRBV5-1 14 CASSFNPSPETQYF TGCGCCAGCAGCTTCAACCCTAGCCCCGAGACCCAGTACTTC
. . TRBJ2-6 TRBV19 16 CASSIFGVSGANVLTF TGTGCCAGTAGTATATTCGGGGTCTCTGGGGCCAACGTCCTGACTTTC
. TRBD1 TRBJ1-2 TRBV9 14 CASSALTGPYGYTF TGTGCCAGCAGCGCTTTGACAGGGCCCTATGGCTACACCTTC
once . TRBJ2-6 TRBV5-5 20 CASSLGPNAGGTAGANVLTF TGTGCCAGCAGCTTGGGACCGAATGCGGGCGGCACGGCTGGGGCCAACGTCCTGACTTTC
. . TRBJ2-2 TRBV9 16 CASSVSAQANTGELFF TGTGCCAGCAGCGTATCGGCCCAGGCGAACACCGGGGAGCTGTTTTTT
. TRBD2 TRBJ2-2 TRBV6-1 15 CASSELAGATGELFF TGTGCCAGCAGTGAACTAGCGGGGGCCACCGGGGAGCTGTTTTTT
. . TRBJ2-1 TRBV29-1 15 CSVGPAGPIYNEQFF TGCAGCGTTGGACCCGCAGGGCCTATCTACAATGAGCAGTTCTTC
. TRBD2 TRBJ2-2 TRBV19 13 CASRGGSTGELFF TGTGCCAGCCGGGGGGGGTCCACCGGGGAGCTGTTTTTT